Each of the 4 T cell receptor beta chains below was sequenced from the same sample in a study of T cells in Graves' hyperthyroidism and ophthalmopathy. TCR beta CDR3 regions were amplified from RNA. First-round RT-PCR targeting the TCR CDR3 was performed with the HTBI primer set. TCRdb used MiXCR to reprocess the multiplex PCR reads, holding one entry per CDR3 protein. The sample lists roughly 720,000 distinct CDR3 sequences, around a sixth occurring once. The material sequenced was blood. The receptor set was obtained from a man aged 50-60 years with Graves' hyperthyroidism.

This clonotype has at least ten counts. The rearrangement links TRBV10-3 to TRBJ2-1; 12 bases are shared with TRBD2. Germline V gene sequence: CDR1 ENHRY, CDR2 SYGVKD. The CDR3 extends over 15 amino acids. V trimming: 7 bases; J trimming: 5 bases; junction bases outside the gene matches: 6. The CDR3 bases are TGTGCCATCACCCAGACTAGCGGGGGAGACAATGAGCAGTTCTTC. It specifies CAITQTSGGDNEQFF.

This clonotype showed up many times. The V and J genes are TRBV6-6 and TRBJ1-1; 7 bases map to TRBD1. Germline CDR1 is MNHNY and CDR2 is SVGAGI (reference sequence). V dropped 2 bases and J dropped 0; count of bases not matched to a gene: 3. This CDR3 has 15 residues. DNA of the CDR3: TGTGCCAGCAGTTACCTCGGACAGGTGAACACTGAAGCTTTCTTT. Its translation: CASSYLGQVNTEAFF.

The chain joins TRBV7-2 to TRBJ1-5; TRBD1 matches 9 bases. The CDR3 loop spans 14 amino acids. V lost 4 bases and J lost 6; bases outside the gene matches: 4. CDR1 is SGHTA and CDR2 is FQGNSA in the germline V gene. The CDR3 loop reads CASSWDRAAQPQHF. The CDR3 region has the DNA TGTGCCAGCAGCTGGGACAGGGCCGCTCAGCCCCAGCATTTT.

This chain links TRBV6-2 or TRBV6-3 with TRBJ2-1; either TRBD1 or TRBD2 may supply D (5 bases each). The CDR3 covers 16 residues. V was pared by 5 bases and J by 4 bases, with 18 bases between. The germline V gene encodes CDR1 MNHEY and CDR2 SVGEGT. CDR3 region: CASSGGQRFQYNEQFF. CDR3 in DNA: TGTGCCAGCAGTGGGGGTCAGCGGTTCCAATACAATGAGCAGTTCTTC.